Listed here are 2 T cell receptor beta chains from one sample, sequenced in a study of shared clonotypes between healthy human individuals. Sequencing used immunoSEQ multiplex PCR; TCRdb keeps in-frame clones, though not all of them. Counted here are fewer than 3 million clones, 85% to 95% occurring once; the ten biggest clones make up approximately 0.4%. The specimen was naive CD4+ T cells from PBMCs. Subset specified: CD45RA+ positively selected. The receptors derive from a man aged 18 to 30 in good health. Some clones in this sample may be carry-over from other donors' samples.

The V and J genes are TRBV28 and TRBJ2-5; TRBD1 matches at 8 bases. Germline assignment: CDR1 MDHEN and CDR2 SYDVKM. Germline trimming cut 4 bases from V and 4 bases from J; bases unmatched to any gene: 14. This CDR3 has 17 residues. The CDR3 sequence is CASSSTWTGPYRETQYF. CDR3 in DNA: TGTGCCAGCAGTTCGACCTGGACAGGGCCCTACCGAGAGACCCAGTACTTC.

The rearrangement joins TRBV27 to TRBJ2-2, with D possibly being TRBD1 (5 bases). Germline V CDR1 and CDR2: MNHEY, SMNVEV (reference sequence). The length of the CDR3 is 15 residues. The V end was cut by 4 bases, the J end by 1 base, with 10 bases between. The CDR3 reads CASSSWQGNTGELFF. The CDR3 bases are TGTGCCAGCAGTTCCTGGCAGGGGAACACCGGGGAGCTGTTTTTT.